This T cell receptor (beta chain) was documented in a study of shared clonotypes between healthy human individuals. As defined, naive CD8 cells were CD45RO-negative and positively selected for CCR7, with terminally differentiated effector memory CD45RA+ cells excluded. Germline loops: CDR1 MNHEY, CDR2 SMNVEV (reference sequence). The CDR3 loop spans 15 amino acids. V dropped 2 bases and J dropped 2 bases, with 12 bases sitting between them. The authors loaded roughly 200 ng DNA, roughly 33,000 T cell genomes, into sorted-subset replicate PCRs. Original data processing: ImmunoSEQ output lacked quality scores and full-length reads, limiting matched filtering. Data came from immunoSEQ multiplex PCR; TCRdb stores just in-frame clones and leaves some out. The V and J calls and clone size are taken from that table; D and trimming were inferred from the DNA. The sample consists of around 2,000,000 clones, 90% to 95% of them appearing once.

The chain combines TRBV27 with TRBJ1-2; a possible D gene is TRBD1 (5 bases). The sequenced sample consisted of naive CD8+ T cells from PBMCs. The TCR comes from a young man in good health. Some clones in this sample may be carry-over from other donors' samples. For the CDR3, the DNA is TGTGCCAGCAGTTTAGACTCAGGGAGAAACTATGGCTACACCTTC. Protein product: CASSLDSGRNYGYTF.